This entry describes one T cell receptor beta chain. Its antigen is unknown. No clone much larger than this one lies a single base away; base qualities are absent. TCRbeta CDR3 regions were amplified from genomic DNA by means of the immunoSEQ Assay, a bias-controlled multiplex PCR. The original pipeline was this. The number of nucleated cells in each sample was estimated by amplification of reference gene primers within the assay. Sequence reads were collapsed and filtered to measure the absolute abundance of every unique TCRbeta CDR3 rearrangement. For each sample, productive Simpson clonality was calculated by taking the square root of Simpson's diversity index across productive rearrangements. The immuneACCESS repertoire file appears here via TCRdb, limited to in-frame rearrangements. These files lack a portion of the clones; in checked studies, under half of the deficit traces to unresolved V genes, and the cause of the others is not known. Clone size and the V and J calls come from that table; the DNA yielded D and trimming. The sample table records around 66,000 clones; about 90% of these occur just once. Together, the top ten hold over 6.5% of the sample.

The data were obtained in a study of blood T cell repertoires in COVID-19 (dated by TCRdb to 2019 to 2021). With regard to the full study: Samples covering the acute and convalescent phases of COVID-19 were provided by collaborators in the United States, Italy and Spain. The prospective study material was composed of cDNA or gDNA derived from T cells, B-cell-depleted T cells, or PBMCs. Subjects who had been exposed to COVID-19, were actively infected with it, or had recovered from it provided the deeply sampled blood TCRbeta repertoires that made up the dataset. A freely available public database, intended as a resource for researchers studying the immune response to SARS-CoV-2, is where the repertoires were released. Samples came from the ongoing ImmuneRACE study (first 160 participants) plus 1,254 subjects from 6 global collaborators. The sample metadata nearly always contained a de-identified subject ID, COVID-19 status, age in years and sex. Where HLA class I and class II types were available, the types were taken from metadata supplied by the sample provider, not from assay-based typing. Paper-wide results and their limitations: The amount of clinical and demographic metadata varied by source and participant and was provided uncurated.

Each collaborating institution followed its own protocols to collect whole blood in K2EDTA tubes. For TCRbeta analysis, collaborator samples were shipped as frozen whole blood, as isolated PBMCs, or as DNA extracted from either sample type. Material for sequencing was peripheral blood. The sequence was collected from a man in his fifties or sixties with acute or convalescent COVID-19.

The CDR3 has the sequence CASSSSPGYLTDTQYF. In nucleotide form, the sequence is TGTGCCAGCAGCTCGTCCCCGGGTTATTTGACAGATACGCAGTATTTT. The V gene is TRBV7-2 and the J gene is TRBJ2-3; no D gene can be assigned with confidence. Spanning cysteine to phenylalanine, the CDR3 consists of 16 amino acids. Of all the DNA, just the CDR3 is kept, 48 bases in frame from base 1. Based on the germline V gene, the CDR1 and CDR2 sequences are SGHTA and FQGNSA. The V and J ends are trimmed by 4 bases and 3 bases, leaving 17 bases between them.